This TCR beta chain was captured by sequencing in a study of cytomegalovirus exposure and HLA in healthy donors. Findings and caveats of the study: In a later analysis, specific HLA alleles were associated with 15,000 to 20,000 TCR beta sequences at a 0.05 false discovery rate.

Looked up from germline, CDR1 is SGHVS and CDR2 is FQNEAQ. Trimming shortened V by 1 base and J by 0 bases, and 7 bases separated the two germline ends. The CDR3 runs to 15 residues. The PCR employed 60 Vbeta primers together with 13 Jbeta primers. Produced via immunoSEQ multiplex PCR; TCRdb's table is partial and in-frame only. The profile shows 50,000 or so clones, 82% of them singletons. As to this clone: Its antigen is as yet unknown.

This TCR derives from a woman aged 18-29 years in good health and CMV-seronegative. The chain employs TRBV7-8 and TRBJ2-1; D is undetermined. Input material: PBMCs. The CDR3: CASSLGASSYNEQFF. The CDR3, as DNA: TGTGCCAGCAGCTTAGGAGCGAGCTCCTACAATGAGCAGTTCTTC. The full variable domain, its missing parts supplied by reference TRBV7-8 and TRBJ2-1, is GAGVSQSPRYKVAKRGQDVALRCDPISGHVSLFWYQQALGQGPEFLTYFQNEAQLDKSGLPSDRFFAERPEGSVSTLKIQRTQQEDSAVYLCASSLGASSYNEQFFGPGTRLTVL.